This is a list of T cell receptor beta chains from one sample in a study of T cell repertoires in ileal Crohn's disease. Profiling relied on immunoSEQ multiplex PCR, and the TCRdb table lists in-frame clones only, not all of them. Of around 5,600 clones listed, more than 65% were seen once; the top ten hold roughly 36%. Input material: ileal tissue. These TCRs come from an adult with Crohn's disease. The CDR3 runs from the conserved cysteine through the conserved F or W. Only part of the rows carry a size: once, few, many, or a class if the clone is expanded.

abundance: .
j_gene: TRBJ2-5
v_gene: TRBV6-5
CDR3aa: CASKEIRETQYF

abundance: .
j_gene: TRBJ1-4
v_gene: TRBV5-5
CDR3aa: CASSQTGTGGEKLFF

abundance: .
j_gene: TRBJ2-2
v_gene: TRBV5-1
CDR3aa: CASSSLAGGLAGELFF

abundance: .
j_gene: TRBJ1-2
v_gene: TRBV19
CDR3aa: CASTVLRGYGYTF

abundance: .
j_gene: TRBJ1-2
v_gene: TRBV25-1
CDR3aa: CASSALVSYGYTF

abundance: .
j_gene: TRBJ1-1
v_gene: TRBV27
CDR3aa: CASSRPPSEAFF

abundance: few
j_gene: TRBJ2-2
v_gene: TRBV7-3
CDR3aa: CASSLMSRGNTGELFF

abundance: .
j_gene: TRBJ1-5
v_gene: TRBV27
CDR3aa: CASRVDRDNQPQHF

abundance: few
j_gene: TRBJ2-5
v_gene: TRBV5-6
CDR3aa: CASSLGQETQYF

abundance: .
j_gene: TRBJ1-2
v_gene: TRBV6-6
CDR3aa: CASSYRPDNYGYTF

abundance: .
j_gene: TRBJ1-1
v_gene: TRBV11-2
CDR3aa: CASSLNTGPHEAFF

abundance: .
j_gene: TRBJ2-7
v_gene: TRBV28
CDR3aa: CASSSPREQYF

abundance: .
j_gene: TRBJ1-1
v_gene: TRBV11-3
CDR3aa: CASSADSQNTEAFF

abundance: .
j_gene: TRBJ1-3
v_gene: TRBV28
CDR3aa: CASSFFTMGFGNTIYF

abundance: .
j_gene: TRBJ2-1
v_gene: TRBV7-9
CDR3aa: CASSLAGADNEQFF

abundance: .
j_gene: TRBJ1-5
v_gene: TRBV10-3
CDR3aa: CAIRAQGRNQPQHF

abundance: .
j_gene: TRBJ1-6
v_gene: TRBV11-1
CDR3aa: CASSLEDTSPLHF

abundance: .
j_gene: TRBJ2-7
v_gene: TRBV19
CDR3aa: CASSIGSSPVGTYEQYF

abundance: .
j_gene: TRBJ1-4
v_gene: TRBV18
CDR3aa: CASSPDRGIEKLFF

abundance: once
j_gene: TRBJ1-5
v_gene: TRBV2
CDR3aa: CAGQGSGQPQHF

abundance: .
j_gene: TRBJ2-5
v_gene: TRBV7-6
CDR3aa: CASSLATGRGGSAQYF

abundance: .
j_gene: TRBJ2-4
v_gene: TRBV5-4
CDR3aa: CASSKLAGGRSQNIQYF

abundance: .
j_gene: TRBJ1-1
v_gene: TRBV13
CDR3aa: CASSLDPGTMNTEAFF

abundance: .
j_gene: TRBJ1-1
v_gene: TRBV19
CDR3aa: CASSITGLEAFF

abundance: .
j_gene: TRBJ2-5
v_gene: TRBV15
CDR3aa: CATSRDWETQYF

abundance: .
j_gene: TRBJ2-2
v_gene: TRBV6-1
CDR3aa: CASSEGRGTPFPGELFF

abundance: .
j_gene: TRBJ2-2
v_gene: TRBV7-3
CDR3aa: CASSLRSGELFF

abundance: .
j_gene: TRBJ1-4
v_gene: TRBV4-1
CDR3aa: CASSPGTALTNEKLFF

abundance: .
j_gene: TRBJ2-2
v_gene: TRBV7-8
CDR3aa: CASSPRPGQTNTGELFF

abundance: .
j_gene: TRBJ2-6
v_gene: TRBV6-4
CDR3aa: CASGTGGSGANVLTF

abundance: .
j_gene: TRBJ2-7
v_gene: TRBV5-1
CDR3aa: CASSRLAGESSYEQYF

abundance: .
j_gene: TRBJ1-2
v_gene: TRBV5-6
CDR3aa: CASSLAYQGTNYGYTF

abundance: few
j_gene: TRBJ2-1
v_gene: TRBV19
CDR3aa: CASSNNGGSWQFF

abundance: .
j_gene: TRBJ1-1
v_gene: TRBV7-9
CDR3aa: CASSPTGWFPEAFF

abundance: .
j_gene: TRBJ2-1
v_gene: TRBV7-9
CDR3aa: CASSLAVGTPQFF

abundance: .
j_gene: TRBJ1-2
v_gene: TRBV30
CDR3aa: CAWRSGASGYTF

abundance: .
j_gene: TRBJ2-3
v_gene: TRBV19
CDR3aa: CASSMDSRPDTQYF

abundance: .
j_gene: TRBJ1-4
v_gene: TRBV7-9
CDR3aa: CASSLQGETTNEKLFF

abundance: once
j_gene: TRBJ2-5
v_gene: TRBV18
CDR3aa: CASSPPAKTQYF

abundance: .
j_gene: TRBJ1-4
v_gene: TRBV9
CDR3aa: CASSPGTLPTEKLFF

abundance: .
j_gene: TRBJ1-1
v_gene: TRBV27
CDR3aa: CASSFSHNTEAFF

abundance: .
j_gene: TRBJ1-2
v_gene: TRBV6-1
CDR3aa: CASSDTRTPNYGYTF

abundance: .
j_gene: TRBJ1-5
v_gene: TRBV19
CDR3aa: CASKGGGRQPQHF

abundance: .
j_gene: TRBJ2-7
v_gene: TRBV29-1
CDR3aa: CRLFNHEQYF

abundance: .
j_gene: TRBJ1-5
v_gene: TRBV19
CDR3aa: CASSIQGAAEPQHF

abundance: .
j_gene: TRBJ1-1
v_gene: TRBV13
CDR3aa: CASSPDRDRNTEAFF

abundance: .
j_gene: TRBJ2-2
v_gene: TRBV5-4
CDR3aa: CASSEPTGGDTGELFF

abundance: large
j_gene: TRBJ1-2
v_gene: TRBV6-4
CDR3aa: CASSEFEGANYGYTF

abundance: .
j_gene: TRBJ1-3
v_gene: TRBV11-2
CDR3aa: CASSPRHVSGNTIYF

abundance: .
j_gene: TRBJ1-1
v_gene: TRBV5-5
CDR3aa: CASSPWKTQAAEAFF

abundance: .
j_gene: TRBJ2-7
v_gene: TRBV4-1
CDR3aa: CASSQEDGVAYEQYF

abundance: .
j_gene: TRBJ1-2
v_gene: TRBV6-1
CDR3aa: CASSERAVYTIYTF

abundance: .
j_gene: TRBJ1-1
v_gene: TRBV29-1
CDR3aa: CSVEAPLMNTEAFF

abundance: .
j_gene: TRBJ2-7
v_gene: TRBV5-1
CDR3aa: CASSLAAQGAYEQYF